The subject of this entry is one TCR beta chain. The sample is drawn from a study of T-cell reconstitution after alpha-beta-depleted transplantation in children. The CDR3 covers 14 residues. Germline-derived CDR1 and CDR2 are SGHRS and YFSETQ. Trimming shortened V by 4 bases and J by 7 bases, and 14 bases separated the two germline ends. A library of TCRbeta sequences, prepared with unique molecular identifiers, was generated. One entry per CDR3 protein results from TCRdb running MiXCR on the PCR reads. The table records 500,000 to 650,000 distinct CDR3 sequences, approximately 10% of them present only once.

The sequence was collected from a female patient under 10 years old who had a stem cell transplant for aplastic anemia, so the T cells may come from the graft donor. The gene calls are TRBV5-1 and TRBJ1-4; tentative D call: TRBD1 (5 bases). The sample consisted of PBMCs, mostly from graft donor cells, taken 180 days after TCRalphabeta/CD19-depleted stem cell transplant. The CDR3 sequence: CASSPDYGGEKLFF. The CDR3 nucleotides are TGCGCCAGCAGCCCTGATTACGGGGGTGAAAAACTGTTTTTT.